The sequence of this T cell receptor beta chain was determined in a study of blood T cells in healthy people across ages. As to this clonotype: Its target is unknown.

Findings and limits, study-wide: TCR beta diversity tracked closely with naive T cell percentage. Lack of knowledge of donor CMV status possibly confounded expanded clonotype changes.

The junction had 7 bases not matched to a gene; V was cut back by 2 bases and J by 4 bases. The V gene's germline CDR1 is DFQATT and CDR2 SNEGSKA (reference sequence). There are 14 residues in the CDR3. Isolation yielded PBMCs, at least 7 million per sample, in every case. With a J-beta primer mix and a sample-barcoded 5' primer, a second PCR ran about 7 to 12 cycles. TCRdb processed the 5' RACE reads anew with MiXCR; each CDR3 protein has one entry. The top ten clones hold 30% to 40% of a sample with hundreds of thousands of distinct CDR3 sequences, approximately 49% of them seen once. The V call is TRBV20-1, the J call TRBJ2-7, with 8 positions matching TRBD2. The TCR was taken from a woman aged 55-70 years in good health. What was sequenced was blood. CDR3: CSARYSGRLYEQYF. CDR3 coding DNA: TGCAGTGCTAGATACAGCGGGAGATTATACGAGCAGTACTTC.